The clone carrying this T cell receptor beta chain was recorded many times. The antigen is unknown. TCRdb passed the 5' RACE reads through MiXCR, listing each CDR3 protein once. The profile shows 600,000 to 700,000 distinct CDR3 sequences, roughly 20% of them singletons. There are 15 residues in the CDR3. V gave up 8 bases and J gave up 5 bases, with 19 bases separating them. This entry comes from a study of identical twins. Regarding the study as a whole: There were fewer insertions in abundant cord blood beta clonotypes, but memory repertoires showed no such pattern. Conclusions were based on cross-sectional statistical analysis, without following the same donors.

These same data were also listed under a study on T cells expressing NK-cell markers.

The sequenced sample consisted of PBMCs. The chain is built from TRBV12-3 or TRBV12-4 and TRBJ1-5; possibly TRBD1 for D (5 bases). The clonotype comes from a young woman in good health. The CDR3 nucleotides are TGTGCCAGCCGGTGGTGGCCAGGGACCGATCAGCCCCAGCATTTT. Residues: CASRWWPGTDQPQHF.